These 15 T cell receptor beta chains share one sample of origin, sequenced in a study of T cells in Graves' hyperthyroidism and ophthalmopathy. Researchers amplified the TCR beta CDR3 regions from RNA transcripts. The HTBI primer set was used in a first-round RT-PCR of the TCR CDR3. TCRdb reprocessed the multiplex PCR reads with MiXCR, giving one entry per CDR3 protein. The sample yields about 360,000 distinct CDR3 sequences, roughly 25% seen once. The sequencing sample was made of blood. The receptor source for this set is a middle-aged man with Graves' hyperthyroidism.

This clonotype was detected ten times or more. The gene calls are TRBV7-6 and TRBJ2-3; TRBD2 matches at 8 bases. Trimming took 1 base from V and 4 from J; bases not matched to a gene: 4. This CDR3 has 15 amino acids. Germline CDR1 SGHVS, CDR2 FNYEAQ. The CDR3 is CASSLGAGGPDTQYF. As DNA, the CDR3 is TGTGCCAGCAGCTTAGGCGCGGGAGGACCAGATACGCAGTATTTT.

In DNA, the CDR3 is TGTGCCAGCAGTTACCTGGGACAGGGAGGCGAAAAACTGTTTTTT. Translated, it gives CASSYLGQGGEKLFF. V and J are TRBV6-6 and TRBJ1-4; 9 positions match TRBD1. CDR3 length: 15 residues. After removal of 2 bases from V and 8 bases from J, the junction contained 6 bases not matched to a gene. CDR1 and CDR2 (germline): MNHNY, SVGAGI (reference sequence).

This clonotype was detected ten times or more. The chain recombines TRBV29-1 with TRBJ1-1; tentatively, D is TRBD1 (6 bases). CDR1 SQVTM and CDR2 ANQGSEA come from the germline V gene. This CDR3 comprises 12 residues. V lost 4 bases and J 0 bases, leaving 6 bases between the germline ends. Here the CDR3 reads CSVGTVNTEAFF. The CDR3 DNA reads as TGCAGCGTTGGGACAGTGAACACTGAAGCTTTCTTT.

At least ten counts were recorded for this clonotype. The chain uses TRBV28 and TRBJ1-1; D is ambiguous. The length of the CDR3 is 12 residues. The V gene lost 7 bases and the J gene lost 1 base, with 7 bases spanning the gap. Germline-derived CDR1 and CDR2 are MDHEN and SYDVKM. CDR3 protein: CASTPQNTEAFF. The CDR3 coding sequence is TGTGCCAGCACCCCTCAGAACACTGAAGCTTTCTTT. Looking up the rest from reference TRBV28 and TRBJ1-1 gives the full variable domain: DVKVTQSSRYLVKRTGEKVFLECVQDMDHENMFWYRQDPGLGLRLIYFSYDVKMKEKGDIPEGYSVSREKKERFSLILESASTNQTSMYLCASTPQNTEAFFGQGTRLTVV.

This chain's CDR3 is CASSQGSGNSPLHF. Written as DNA, the CDR3 is TGTGCCAGCAGCCAGGGGAGCGGGAATTCACCCCTCCACTTT. J is TRBJ1-6 and V is TRBV9, with D perhaps TRBD1 (6 bases). Trimming left V 4 bases short and J 7 bases short, with 12 bases between. CDR3 length equals 14 residues. The germline V gene encodes CDR1 SGDLS and CDR2 YYNGEE.

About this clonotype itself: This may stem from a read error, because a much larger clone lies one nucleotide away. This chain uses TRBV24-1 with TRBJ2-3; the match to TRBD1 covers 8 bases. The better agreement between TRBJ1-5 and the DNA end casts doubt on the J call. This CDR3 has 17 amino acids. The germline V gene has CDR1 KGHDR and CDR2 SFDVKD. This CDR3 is CATSESWTGLYTDTQHF. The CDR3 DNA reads TGTGCCACCAGTGAATCCTGGACAGGGCTATACACAGATACGCAGCATTTT.

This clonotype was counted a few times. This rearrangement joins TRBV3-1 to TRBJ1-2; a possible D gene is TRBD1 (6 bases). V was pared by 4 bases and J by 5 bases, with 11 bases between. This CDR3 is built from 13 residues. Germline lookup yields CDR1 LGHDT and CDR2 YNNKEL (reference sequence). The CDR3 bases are TGTGCCAGCAGCCGCCCAGGGGCATATGGCTACACCTTC. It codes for CASSRPGAYGYTF.

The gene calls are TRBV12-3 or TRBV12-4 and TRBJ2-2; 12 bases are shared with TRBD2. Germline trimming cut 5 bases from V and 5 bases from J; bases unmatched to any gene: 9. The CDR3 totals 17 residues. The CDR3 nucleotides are TGTGCCAGCAGTATCCACCGACTAGCGGGAGTGACCGGGGAGCTGTTTTTT. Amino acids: CASSIHRLAGVTGELFF.

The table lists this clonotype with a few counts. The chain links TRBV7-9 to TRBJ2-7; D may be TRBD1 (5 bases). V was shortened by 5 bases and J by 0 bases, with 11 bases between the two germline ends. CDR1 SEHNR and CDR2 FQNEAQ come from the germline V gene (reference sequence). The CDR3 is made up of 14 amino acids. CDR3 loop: CASSPRQSSYEQYF. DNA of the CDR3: TGTGCCAGCAGCCCCCGACAGAGCTCCTACGAGCAGTACTTC.

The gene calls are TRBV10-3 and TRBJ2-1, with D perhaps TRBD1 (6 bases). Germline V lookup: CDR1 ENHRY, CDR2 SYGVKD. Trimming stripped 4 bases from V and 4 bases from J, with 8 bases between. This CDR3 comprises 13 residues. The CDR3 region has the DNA TGTGCCATCAGTGGAGGGGGATACAATGAGCAGTTCTTC. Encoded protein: CAISGGGYNEQFF.

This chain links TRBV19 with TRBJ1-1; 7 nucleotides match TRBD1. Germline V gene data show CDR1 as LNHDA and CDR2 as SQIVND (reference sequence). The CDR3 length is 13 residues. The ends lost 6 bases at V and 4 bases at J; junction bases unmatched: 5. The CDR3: CASSQTGSTEAFF. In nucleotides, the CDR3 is TGTGCCAGTAGCCAGACAGGGAGCACTGAAGCTTTCTTT.

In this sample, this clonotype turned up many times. The CDR3 DNA reads TGTGCCAGCAGCTATCGACTAGCGGGATTTTCGGAGACCCAGTACTTC. As protein: CASSYRLAGFSETQYF. The chain has TRBV11-3 and TRBJ2-5, with TRBD2 identical over 11 bases. The CDR3 consists of 16 residues. Germline V CDR1 and CDR2: SGHNT, YENEEA. After removal of 4 bases from V and 5 bases from J, the junction contained 9 bases not matched to a gene.

The chain's CDR3 is CASSLAGTFTEAFF. The CDR3 DNA sequence: TGTGCCAGCAGCTTGGCCGGAACATTCACTGAAGCTTTCTTT. V usage is TRBV5-4 and J usage is TRBJ1-1; D is unclear. The V end lost 0 bases, the J end lost 4 bases, and 10 bases lay between the germline ends. The CDR3 has 14 amino acids. Germline CDR1 reads SGHNT; CDR2 reads YYREEE (reference sequence).

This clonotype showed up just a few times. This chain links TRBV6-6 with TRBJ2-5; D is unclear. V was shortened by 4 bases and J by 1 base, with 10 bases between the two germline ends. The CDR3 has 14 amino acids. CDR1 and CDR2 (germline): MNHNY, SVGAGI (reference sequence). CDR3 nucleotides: TGTGCCAGCAGTTCCTCGACAAGCCAAGAGACCCAGTACTTC. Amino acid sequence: CASSSSTSQETQYF.

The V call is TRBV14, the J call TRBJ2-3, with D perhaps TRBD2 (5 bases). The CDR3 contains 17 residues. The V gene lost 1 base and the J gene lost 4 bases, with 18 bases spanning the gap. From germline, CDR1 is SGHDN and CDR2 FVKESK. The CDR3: CASSQGTPPRLADTQYF. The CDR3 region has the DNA TGTGCCAGCAGCCAAGGGACTCCCCCCCGCCTAGCAGATACGCAGTATTTT.